Below are 13 T cell receptor beta chains sequenced from a single sample in a study of post-analysis software for immune sequencing data. Researchers reported that TCR beta cDNA libraries carried unique molecular identifiers. TCRdb fed the PCR reads into MiXCR, producing one record per CDR3 protein. Here the sample spans hundreds of thousands of distinct CDR3 sequences, around 27% being singletons. These TCRs' antigens remain unknown. Study results and limitations: A handful of TRBV segments, including TRBV5-6, TRBV5-1 and TRBV20-1, were more frequent in patients than controls.

The sequenced material came from blood. The receptors come from a girl aged 5-17 years with multiple sclerosis.

In this sample, this clonotype turned up many times. The V gene is TRBV29-1, the J gene TRBJ2-3, with 12 bases matching TRBD2. Germline V gives CDR1 SQVTM, CDR2 ANQGSEA. Losses at the gene ends were 3 bases for V and 2 bases for J; bases not matched to a gene: 6. The CDR3 spans 16 residues. The CDR3 region is CSVEDRLAGVTDTQYF. CDR3 bases: TGCAGCGTTGAGGACCGACTAGCGGGAGTCACAGATACGCAGTATTTT.

This clonotype was observed a handful of times. The gene calls are TRBV20-1 and TRBJ2-1; 7 positions agree with TRBD2. The junction had 10 bases not matched to a gene; V was cut back by 6 bases and J by 8 bases. The CDR3 runs to 13 residues. Germline V CDR1 and CDR2: DFQATT, SNEGSKA (reference sequence). This CDR3 reads CSAPGTTSYEQFF. The CDR3 DNA reads TGCAGTGCCCCTGGGACTACGTCTTATGAGCAGTTCTTC.

This clonotype was observed a few times. The rearrangement links TRBV6-2 or TRBV6-3 to TRBJ2-5; TRBD2 aligns across 7 bases. The junction had 7 bases not matched to a gene; V was cut back by 2 bases and J by 4 bases. Germline CDR1 is MNHEY and CDR2 is SVGEGT. The CDR3 loop spans 15 amino acids. The CDR3 region has the DNA TGTGCCAGCAGTTACGAAGCGGGGTCGGGAGAGACCCAGTACTTC. Residues: CASSYEAGSGETQYF.

The sample holds a few counts of this clonotype. The J gene is TRBJ2-7, the V gene TRBV18; TRBD1 matches at 11 bases. With 4 bases clipped from V and 2 bases from J, the junction kept 4 bases outside the gene matches. This CDR3 is built from 15 residues. In germline, CDR1 is KGHSH, CDR2 LQKENI. CDR3 coding DNA: TGTGCCAGCTCACAACCGGGACAGGGGGCCTACGAGCAGTACTTC. It translates to CASSQPGQGAYEQYF.

This rearrangement joins TRBV12-3 or TRBV12-4 to TRBJ1-5; D is unresolved. Deletions cut 2 bases from V and 13 bases from J, with 12 bases between. This CDR3 region has 12 residues. CDR3 in DNA: TGTGCCAGCAGTTTAACCGCGGGTCTTCAGCATTTT. Translated: CASSLTAGLQHF.

Only a few counts were recorded for this clonotype. The V gene is TRBV29-1, the J gene TRBJ1-2; 7 bases align to TRBD1. CDR1 is SQVTM and CDR2 is ANQGSEA in the germline V gene. Unmatched junction bases numbered 12, after V lost 8 bases and J lost 0 bases. The CDR3 loop spans 15 amino acids. Here the CDR3 DNA reads TGCAGCACCCAGGGGGGACAGCAATCTAACTATGGCTACACCTTC. Translating it yields CSTQGGQQSNYGYTF.

The chain employs TRBV12-3 or TRBV12-4 and TRBJ1-2; D may be TRBD1 (6 bases). The CDR3 sequence is 15 residues long. The V gene lost 5 bases and the J gene lost 0 bases, with 13 bases spanning the gap. The CDR3 region has the DNA TGTGCCAGCAGTGGACGACAGGTTGCTAACTATGGCTACACCTTC. Residues: CASSGRQVANYGYTF.

There are a few counts of this clonotype. The CDR3 nucleotides are TGTGCCAGCAGGAGGACAGGGGATGAAAAACTGTTTTTT. As protein: CASRRTGDEKLFF. The rearrangement uses TRBV25-1 and TRBJ1-4, with 9 positions matching TRBD1. This CDR3 is 13 amino acids long. Germline lookup yields CDR1 MGHDK and CDR2 SYGVNS. Trimming removed 6 bases from V and 6 bases from J; junction bases left unmatched: 2.

For the CDR3, the DNA is TGTGCCAGCAGCCCGTCCGCGTACCAAGAGACCCAGTACTTC. This gives the protein CASSPSAYQETQYF. The chain links TRBV7-9 to TRBJ2-5; D call uncertain. Germline CDR1 and CDR2: SEHNR and FQNEAQ (reference sequence). The CDR3 has 14 amino acids. V dropped 5 bases and J dropped 0 bases, with 10 bases sitting between them.

The CDR3 region is CASRLLDRGLGGYTF. CDR3 sequence (DNA): TGTGCCAGCAGACTTCTGGACAGGGGGCTCGGTGGCTACACCTTC. The chain uses TRBV2 and TRBJ1-2; 11 bases fit TRBD1. CDR1 SNHLY and CDR2 FYNNEI come from the germline V gene. This CDR3 is built from 15 residues. Trimming at V came to 6 bases and at J to 7 bases, leaving 10 bases not matched to a gene.

In regard to this clonotype: At one of its ends the junction is not consistent with the germline gene, which may arise from a read error. The chain links TRBV7-9 to TRBJ1-6; 7 bases are a match to TRBD1. The CDR3 sequence is 18 residues long. Germline V gene sequence: CDR1 SEHNR, CDR2 FQNEAQ (reference sequence). CDR3 region: CASSSEGGGVIYSSPLHF. CDR3 coding DNA: TGTGCCAGCAGCTCCGAAGGGGGCGGAGTGATCTATAGTTCACCCCTCCACTTT.

This clonotype was found many times. The V gene is TRBV10-3, the J gene TRBJ1-5; TRBD1 might be the D (5 bases). The CDR3 consists of 14 residues. V was trimmed by 6 bases and J by 5 bases, leaving 14 bases between them. Germline assignment: CDR1 ENHRY and CDR2 SYGVKD. The CDR3 loop is CAIRRDGGDQPQHF. DNA of the CDR3: TGTGCCATCAGAAGGGACGGTGGGGATCAGCCCCAGCATTTT.

The V gene is TRBV7-2, the J gene TRBJ1-2; D gene ambiguous. The CDR3 runs 15 residues. Trimming stripped 1 base from V and 3 bases from J, with 12 bases between. From germline, CDR1 is SGHTA and CDR2 FQGNSA. The CDR3 DNA reads TGTGCCAGCAGCTTAGATGGGATCCCAGACTATGGCTACACCTTC. Translated: CASSLDGIPDYGYTF.